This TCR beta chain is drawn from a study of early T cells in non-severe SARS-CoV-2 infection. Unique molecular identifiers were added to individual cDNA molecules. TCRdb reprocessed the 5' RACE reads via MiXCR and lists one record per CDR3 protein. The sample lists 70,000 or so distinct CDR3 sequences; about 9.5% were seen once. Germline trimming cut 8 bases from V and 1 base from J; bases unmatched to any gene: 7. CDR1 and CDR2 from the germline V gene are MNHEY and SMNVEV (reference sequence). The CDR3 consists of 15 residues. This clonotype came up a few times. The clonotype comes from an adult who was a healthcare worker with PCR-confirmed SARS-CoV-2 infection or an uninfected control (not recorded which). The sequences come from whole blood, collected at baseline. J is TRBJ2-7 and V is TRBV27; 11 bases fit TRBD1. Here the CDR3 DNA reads TGTGCCAGCGGCCCCGGGACAGGGGGTTCCTACGAGCAGTACTTC. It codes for CASGPGTGGSYEQYF.